Below, 20 T cell receptor beta chains from the same sample are listed, as sequenced in a study of shared clonotypes between healthy human individuals. Libraries were prepared by immunoSEQ multiplex PCR; TCRdb keeps only in-frame clonotypes and omits some of them. The table shows about 1.1 million clones, with roughly 77% occurring only once. The sample comprised memory CD4+ T cells from PBMCs. Subset reported: CD45RA-negative fraction. These TCRs come from a man aged 18 to 29 in good health. Some clones in this sample may be carry-over from other donors' samples.

The CDR3 sequence: CASSPLAGNTEAFF. The CDR3 DNA is TGTGCCAGCTCACCCCTGGCGGGAAACACTGAAGCTTTCTTT. The chain is built from TRBV18 and TRBJ1-1; D remains unclear. From germline, CDR1 is KGHSH and CDR2 LQKENI. V was clipped by 3 bases and J by 2 bases, with 10 bases between them. The CDR3 is 14 residues long. The complete variable domain, with remaining parts taken from reference TRBV18 and TRBJ1-1, reads NAGVMQNPRHLVRRRGQEARLRCSPMKGHSHVYWYRQLPEEGLKFMVYLQKENIIDESGMPKERFSAEFPKEGPSILRIQQVVRGDSAAYFCASSPLAGNTEAFFGQGTRLTVV.

The chain recombines TRBV18 with TRBJ1-1; D gene ambiguous. The germline V and J ends were trimmed by 4 bases and 2 bases, with 11 bases remaining between them. Per the germline V gene, CDR1 is KGHSH and CDR2 is LQKENI. This CDR3 comprises 14 residues. In DNA form, the CDR3 reads TGTGCCAGCTCACTCAAGGACGGCAACACTGAAGCTTTCTTT. It specifies CASSLKDGNTEAFF.

The V and J genes are TRBV6-1 and TRBJ1-5; 10 bases align to TRBD1. The V gene end was trimmed by 7 bases and the J gene end by 4 bases; junction bases not matched to a gene: 7. CDR1 is MNHNS, CDR2 SASEGT, per germline. This CDR3 has 15 amino acids. CDR3 DNA sequence: TGTGCCAGCAATAGACAGGGGGCGATTAATCAGCCCCAGCATTTT. Residues: CASNRQGAINQPQHF.

The genes are TRBV10-3 and TRBJ2-7; 10 bases are a match to TRBD1. The CDR3 covers 15 residues. V lost 3 bases, J lost 1 base, and 3 bases stayed unmatched. Germline values: CDR1 ENHRY, CDR2 SYGVKD. The CDR3 DNA sequence: TGTGCCATCAGTGATCCGGGACAGGGGTCCTACGAGCAGTACTTC. The encoded protein is CAISDPGQGSYEQYF.

This rearrangement joins TRBV7-2 to TRBJ2-5; the D is unclear. Trimming removed 1 base from V and 0 bases from J, with 3 bases in between. From germline, CDR1 is SGHTA and CDR2 FQGNSA. The CDR3 runs to 13 residues. CDR3 loop: CASSLGNQETQYF. The CDR3 DNA reads TGTGCCAGCAGCTTAGGCAACCAAGAGACCCAGTACTTC.

This clone has a single count. This chain uses TRBV18 with TRBJ1-5, with TRBD1 matching 8 bases. Germline CDR1 and CDR2: KGHSH and LQKENI. V lost 4 bases to trimming and J lost 3 bases; unmatched junction nucleotides: 2. The CDR3 totals 14 residues. The CDR3 DNA is TGTGCCAGCTCACGGGACAGGAACAATCAGCCCCAGCATTTT. Translated, it gives CASSRDRNNQPQHF.

The chain links TRBV7-2 to TRBJ1-2, with 9 bases fitting TRBD1. Germline V gene data show CDR1 as SGHTA and CDR2 as FQGNSA. Trimming removed 0 bases from V and 11 bases from J; junction bases left unmatched: 13. The CDR3 runs 16 residues. The CDR3 sequence: CASSLAAGQGIWKYTF. CDR3 sequence (DNA): TGTGCCAGCAGCTTAGCGGCGGGACAGGGAATTTGGAAGTACACCTTC. The whole variable domain, remainder taken from reference TRBV7-2 and TRBJ1-2, is GAGVSQSPSNKVTEKGKDVELRCDPISGHTALYWYRQSLGQGLEFLIYFQGNSAPDKSGLPSDRFSAERTGGSVSTLTIQRTQQEDSAVYLCASSLAAGQGIWKYTFGSGTRLTVV.

The chain employs TRBV30 and TRBJ2-7, with 11 positions matching TRBD1. V dropped 2 bases and J dropped 3; count of bases not matched to a gene: 3. Looked up from germline, CDR1 is GTSNPN and CDR2 is SVGIG (reference sequence). The CDR3 consists of 14 residues. This chain's CDR3 is CAWSQGTGGYEQYF. CDR3 sequence (DNA): TGTGCCTGGAGTCAGGGGACAGGGGGCTACGAGCAGTACTTC.

The gene calls are TRBV9 and TRBJ2-1, with TRBD1 identical over 9 bases. Per the germline V gene, CDR1 is SGDLS and CDR2 is YYNGEE. There are 14 residues in the CDR3. The V and J ends lost 3 bases and 8 bases, in that order; junction bases with no gene match: 6. Here the CDR3 reads CASSATGGSDEQFF. The CDR3 bases are TGTGCCAGCAGCGCTACAGGGGGCTCGGATGAGCAGTTCTTC.

This chain uses TRBV9 with TRBJ2-1, with D perhaps matching TRBD2 (5 bases). This CDR3 is 14 amino acids long. V shed 3 bases and J shed 8 bases, with 15 bases lying between them. The germline V gene has CDR1 SGDLS and CDR2 YYNGEE. CDR3 bases: TGTGCCAGCAGCGAAGTAGACTACAGCGATGAGCAGTTCTTC. As protein: CASSEVDYSDEQFF.

The rearrangement links TRBV29-1 to TRBJ1-6, with D possibly matching TRBD1 (6 bases). The CDR3 consists of 14 residues. Germline values: CDR1 SQVTM, CDR2 ANQGSEA. Trimming removed 1 base from V and 9 bases from J, with 13 bases in between. CDR3 coding DNA: TGCAGCGTTGAAGTGTCGGGGGCAGGTTCACCCCTCCACTTT. Amino acids: CSVEVSGAGSPLHF. Looking up the rest from reference TRBV29-1 and TRBJ1-6 gives the full variable domain: SAVISQKPSRDICQRGTSLTIQCQVDSQVTMMFWYRQQPGQSLTLIATANQGSEATYESGFVIDKFPISRPNLTFSTLTVSNMSPEDSSIYLCSVEVSGAGSPLHFGNGTRLTVT.

The chain carries TRBV5-1 and TRBJ2-5, with 9 bases that match TRBD1. There are 16 residues in the CDR3. Germline CDR1 is SGHRS and CDR2 is YFSETQ. V gave up 0 bases and J gave up 3 bases; unmatched junction bases: 6. In DNA form, the CDR3 reads TGCGCCAGCAGCTTGGATCTCCGACAGGGGGAAGAGACCCAGTACTTC. It codes for CASSLDLRQGEETQYF.

This clone was seen more than once but under ten times. The CDR3 DNA follows: TGTGCCAGCAGCGTAGCGGGAGAGGGTTTCTACAATGAGCAGTTCTTC. Its translation: CASSVAGEGFYNEQFF. This chain joins TRBV9 and TRBJ2-1; D possibly corresponds to TRBD2 (6 bases). The V end was cut by 0 bases, the J end by 3 bases, with 13 bases between. Looked up from germline, CDR1 is SGDLS and CDR2 is YYNGEE. This CDR3 has 16 amino acids.

V gene TRBV14 combines with J gene TRBJ2-1, with D unclear. Germline assignment: CDR1 SGHDN and CDR2 FVKESK. There are 15 residues in the CDR3. The V gene lost 5 bases and the J gene lost 0 bases, with 11 bases spanning the gap. The CDR3 spells CASSAYTSSYNEQFF. CDR3 nucleotides: TGTGCCAGCAGCGCTTACACCTCCTCCTACAATGAGCAGTTCTTC.

The rearrangement uses TRBV18 and TRBJ2-7, with 9 bases matching TRBD2. The germline V gene encodes CDR1 KGHSH and CDR2 LQKENI. V gave up 1 base and J gave up 6 bases; unmatched junction bases: 7. The CDR3 consists of 15 residues. In nucleotides, the CDR3 is TGTGCCAGCTCACCACTAGCGGGAGCCCCGAGCGAGCAGTACTTC. It translates to CASSPLAGAPSEQYF.

J is TRBJ1-1 and V is TRBV5-1, with 9 positions matching TRBD1. There are 18 residues in the CDR3. The V and J ends lost 4 bases and 0 bases, in that order; junction bases with no gene match: 13. Per germline, CDR1 SGHRS and CDR2 YFSETQ. The CDR3 DNA follows: TGCGCCAGCAGCCAGCCCGGGGGACAGGGCACCCTGAACACTGAAGCTTTCTTT. This codes for CASSQPGGQGTLNTEAFF.

This clone was detected a few times. This chain links TRBV4-2 with TRBJ1-3; 7 bases are shared with TRBD1. In germline, CDR1 is LGHNA, CDR2 YNFKEQ. The junction had 14 bases not matched to a gene; V was cut back by 4 bases and J by 8 bases. CDR3 size: 16 residues. The CDR3 sequence: CASSPGTAGSGHTIYF. The CDR3 nucleotides read TGTGCCAGCAGCCCAGGGACAGCAGGGTCCGGGCACACCATATATTTT.

This clone came up many times. The genes are TRBV27 and TRBJ2-3; TRBD2 aligns across 10 bases. Germline V gene lookup returns CDR1 MNHEY and CDR2 SMNVEV (reference sequence). This CDR3 has 15 residues. After removal of 8 bases from V and 7 bases from J, the junction contained 12 bases not matched to a gene. CDR3 in amino acids: CASGRTSGPPYTQYF. Here the CDR3 DNA reads TGTGCCAGCGGGAGGACTAGCGGACCCCCGTATACGCAGTATTTT.

This chain links TRBV28 with TRBJ1-1; D is possibly TRBD1 (5 bases). V lost 3 bases to trimming and J lost 1 base, with 12 bases between them. The germline V gene has CDR1 MDHEN and CDR2 SYDVKM. CDR3 length: 15 residues. Written as DNA, the CDR3 is TGTGCCAGCAGTTTTTCTAGGGGCGGGAACACTGAAGCTTTCTTT. Its translation is CASSFSRGGNTEAFF.

The chain links TRBV11-2 to TRBJ2-7, with D perhaps TRBD1 (6 bases). The germline CDR1 and CDR2 sequences are SGHAT and FQNNGV. The V gene lost 5 bases and the J gene lost 0 bases, with 11 bases spanning the gap. The CDR3 contains 14 residues. DNA of the CDR3: TGTGCCAGCAGCCGTGGACAGCTCTCCTACGAGCAGTACTTC. Its protein product is CASSRGQLSYEQYF.